The rows below give T cell receptor beta chains drawn from one sample of a study of patients and donors after allogeneic stem cell transplantation. MiXCR was run by TCRdb on the RT-PCR reads, yielding one entry per CDR3 protein. The sample lists 98,000 or so distinct CDR3 sequences; 35% were seen once. Sequencing was done on a sample of blood, either unsorted or a sorted T cell fraction (not recorded which). The receptors originated from a human donor who was either an allogeneic HSCT recipient or a stem cell or donor lymphocyte infusion donor (not recorded which). It is not recorded whose cells these are; they may come from a transplant donor. Both conserved end residues are part of each CDR3. The D gene is left open where the match is weak. Some rows have no size entry. The others give once, few or many, or a class for an expanded clone.

D: .; size: .; J: TRBJ2-5; V: TRBV7-2; CDR3: CASSLVIGETQYF; DNA: TGTGCCAGCAGCTTAGTGATTGGGGAGACCCAGTACTTC
D: .; size: .; J: TRBJ1-3; V: TRBV29-1; CDR3: CSVEAERRNTIYF; DNA: TGCAGCGTTGAAGCGGAGCGGAGAAACACCATATATTTT
D: .; size: .; J: TRBJ1-3; V: TRBV4-3; CDR3: CASSQDWVSGNTIYF; DNA: TGCGCCAGCAGCCAAGATTGGGTCTCTGGAAACACCATATATTTT
D: .; size: .; J: TRBJ1-4; V: TRBV7-2; CDR3: CASSLELGRELFF; DNA: TGTGCCAGCAGCTTAGAATTGGGCAGGGAACTGTTTTTT
D: TRBD1; size: .; J: TRBJ1-1; V: TRBV5-1; CDR3: CASSRDRETEAFF; DNA: TGCGCCAGCAGCCGGGACAGGGAAACTGAAGCTTTCTTT
D: .; size: .; J: TRBJ2-2; V: TRBV13; CDR3: CASSLGRATNTGELFF; DNA: TGTGCCAGCAGCTTAGGCCGAGCGACGAACACCGGGGAGCTGTTTTTT
D: .; size: few; J: TRBJ1-1; V: TRBV29-1; CDR3: CSVERQLNTEAFF; DNA: TGCAGCGTTGAACGCCAGTTGAACACTGAAGCTTTCTTT
D: TRBD2; size: .; J: TRBJ2-7; V: TRBV29-1; CDR3: CSVLGGLATSYEQYF; DNA: TGCAGCGTCCTTGGGGGACTAGCAACTTCCTACGAGCAGTACTTC
D: .; size: .; J: TRBJ1-5; V: TRBV4-3; CDR3: CASSQTTDSSNQPQHF; DNA: TGCGCCAGCAGCCAGACTACGGACAGCTCCAATCAGCCCCAGCATTTT
D: .; size: few; J: TRBJ1-1; V: TRBV6-2/TRBV6-3; CDR3: CASSSDRNTEAFF; DNA: TGTGCCAGCAGTTCGGACAGGAACACTGAAGCTTTCTTT
D: .; size: .; J: TRBJ2-7; V: TRBV2; CDR3: CASSPIDGIYEQYF; DNA: TGTGCCAGCAGTCCAATCGACGGTATCTACGAGCAGTACTTC
D: .; size: .; J: TRBJ1-1; V: TRBV5-1; CDR3: CASSPGATGTEAFF; DNA: TGCGCCAGCAGCCCGGGGGCCACGGGCACTGAAGCTTTCTTT
D: .; size: .; J: TRBJ1-4; V: TRBV7-2; CDR3: CASSPQVGTNEKLFF; DNA: TGTGCCAGCAGCCCCCAGGTTGGGACTAATGAAAAACTGTTTTTT
D: .; size: few; J: TRBJ2-5; V: TRBV14; CDR3: CASSPWGDGLQETQYF; DNA: TGTGCCAGCAGCCCCTGGGGGGACGGCCTCCAAGAGACCCAGTACTTC
D: .; size: .; J: TRBJ1-4; V: TRBV27; CDR3: CARGAGEKLFF; DNA: TGTGCCAGGGGGGCTGGAGAAAAACTGTTTTTT
D: .; size: .; J: TRBJ2-1; V: TRBV6-5; CDR3: CASRLDPTTINEQFF; DNA: TGTGCCAGCCGCTTAGACCCCACGACGATCAATGAGCAGTTCTTC
D: TRBD2; size: .; J: TRBJ2-3; V: TRBV2; CDR3: CASSESGGGTDTQYF; DNA: TGTGCCAGCAGTGAGTCGGGGGGAGGCACAGATACGCAGTATTTT
D: .; size: .; J: TRBJ2-7; V: TRBV12-3/TRBV12-4; CDR3: CASGQFYEQYF; DNA: TGTGCCAGCGGACAATTCTACGAGCAGTACTTC
D: .; size: few; J: TRBJ1-2; V: TRBV3-1; CDR3: CASSQVHGGAAVNYGYTF; DNA: TGTGCCAGCAGCCAAGTTCATGGGGGGGCAGCTGTTAACTATGGCTACACCTTC
D: .; size: few; J: TRBJ1-1; V: TRBV7-2; CDR3: CASSFPTGNTEAFF; DNA: TGTGCCAGCAGCTTCCCGACAGGGAACACTGAAGCTTTCTTT
D: .; size: few; J: TRBJ1-5; V: TRBV28; CDR3: CATSLLLGQPQHF; DNA: TGTGCCACCTCGCTATTGTTGGGACAGCCCCAGCATTTT
D: TRBD2; size: few; J: TRBJ2-1; V: TRBV5-1; CDR3: CASSPRLAGAWEQFF; DNA: TGCGCCAGCAGCCCGCGACTAGCGGGAGCATGGGAGCAGTTCTTC
D: TRBD1; size: .; J: TRBJ2-1; V: TRBV5-1; CDR3: CASSWILQGPAVSYNEQFF; DNA: TGCGCCAGCAGCTGGATTCTACAGGGGCCCGCGGTCTCCTACAATGAGCAGTTCTTC